This entry concerns a single TCR beta chain. Its matching antigen is unknown. Assay used: immunoSEQ multiplex PCR; TCRdb lists only in-frame clones, some missing. Here the sample spans 100,000 to 150,000 clones, 80% to 95% being singletons. V was trimmed by 1 base and J by 0 bases, leaving 11 bases between them. Germline-derived CDR1 and CDR2 are PRHDT and FYEKMQ (reference sequence). This CDR3 has 16 amino acids. These data originate in a study of T cell responses to AZD1222 COVID-19 vaccine. General study points: Clonal diversity was possibly underestimated, and the donors were mostly white British, with more females.

This chain connects TRBV13 to TRBJ2-3; D is perhaps TRBD2 (5 bases). The TCR comes from an adult in good health. Here the sequenced sample was peripheral blood, taken on day 0 of MenACWY control vaccination. For the CDR3, the DNA is TGTGCCAGCAGCTTAGTCCGCAGCGGCAGCACAGATACGCAGTATTTT. Translated, it gives CASSLVRSGSTDTQYF.